This entry lists 11 T cell receptor beta chains sequenced from one sample in a study of siplizumab effects on memory and regulatory T cells (dated by TCRdb to between 2018 and 2020). Library method: the immunoSEQ multiplex PCR assay. In TCRdb, the immuneACCESS table is reduced to in-frame sequences with V and J assigned. These tables do not hold every clone; where another copy was compared, an unresolved V gene accounts for under half, and the others remain unexplained. This sample comprises tens of thousands of clones, roughly 90% of them detected only once. The top ten clones comprise under 0.3% of the sample. Sequencing used naive CD4+ T cells sorted from blood. The cell subset or site label, read with the paper, signifies: unstimulated naive T cells. These receptors were obtained from a human donor in good health.

The CDR3 DNA sequence: TGTGCCAGTAGTATGGGTTGGGACAGATCGAACACTGAAGCTTTCTTT. Translated, it gives CASSMGWDRSNTEAFF. The chain employs TRBV19 and TRBJ1-1, with 7 positions matching TRBD1. This CDR3 has 16 residues. The V gene end was trimmed by 3 bases and the J gene end by 1 base; junction bases not matched to a gene: 8. Germline CDR1 LNHDA, CDR2 SQIVND (reference sequence).

The rearrangement links TRBV6-6 to TRBJ1-2; D is uncertain. Looked up from germline, CDR1 is MNHNY and CDR2 is SVGAGI (reference sequence). This CDR3 contains 14 residues. V lost 7 bases, J lost 3 bases, and 15 bases lay in between. The DNA for the CDR3 is TGTGCCAGCACCCAAACCGGGCCGGACTATGGCTACACCTTC. Amino acids: CASTQTGPDYGYTF.

The genes are TRBV7-6 and TRBJ1-5; D perhaps matches TRBD1 (6 bases). The V end lost 5 bases, the J end lost 4 bases, and 12 bases lay between the germline ends. The CDR3 is made up of 14 amino acids. Germline CDR1 reads SGHVS; CDR2 reads FNYEAQ. For the CDR3, the DNA is TGTGCCAGCAGCCGGACAGATCTAAATCAGCCCCAGCATTTT. It encodes CASSRTDLNQPQHF.

The chain combines TRBV6-5 with TRBJ2-1; perhaps TRBD1 as D (6 bases). Germline-derived CDR1 and CDR2 are MNHEY and SVGAGI. The ends were cut back, 7 bases at V and 2 bases at J, with 15 bases in the middle. CDR3 length equals 15 residues. The CDR3 is CASTPPRGTYNEQFF. The DNA for the CDR3 is TGTGCCAGCACCCCACCCAGGGGTACCTACAATGAGCAGTTCTTC.

J is TRBJ1-3 and V is TRBV10-3; tentatively, D is TRBD1 (6 bases). This CDR3 is 15 amino acids long. V lost 7 bases and J lost 0, with 13 bases in between. Germline CDR1 reads ENHRY; CDR2 reads SYGVKD. DNA of the CDR3: TGTGCCATCATGGCAGGACAGAGCTCTGGAAACACCATATATTTT. This translates into CAIMAGQSSGNTIYF.

The gene calls are TRBV6-1 and TRBJ1-1, with D unclear. With 8 bases removed from V and 1 base from J, the gap between germline ends came to 14 bases. Germline V gene sequence: CDR1 MNHNS, CDR2 SASEGT. The CDR3 has 14 residues. The CDR3 protein is CASSIDLSNTEAFF. The CDR3 DNA reads as TGTGCCAGCTCTATCGACCTCTCGAACACTGAAGCTTTCTTT.

The V call is TRBV11-3, the J call TRBJ2-2, with D maybe TRBD2 (6 bases). This CDR3 is built from 17 residues. V lost 1 base to trimming and J lost 2 bases, with 14 bases between them. The germline V gene has CDR1 SGHNT and CDR2 YENEEA. The CDR3 DNA reads TGTGCCAGCAGCTTAGCGTGGAGGGGCGGAAACACCGGGGAGCTGTTTTTT. This gives the protein CASSLAWRGGNTGELFF.

This clone came up a few times. This chain connects TRBV18 to TRBJ1-1; no clear D gene. Between the trimmed V and J ends, which lost 1 base and 0 bases, there was a span of 3 bases. This CDR3 has 13 amino acids. Germline CDR1 KGHSH, CDR2 LQKENI. CDR3: CASSPQLNTEAFF. The CDR3 nucleotides read TGTGCCAGCTCACCACAGTTGAACACTGAAGCTTTCTTT.

The V call is TRBV19, the J call TRBJ1-4; 8 bases align to TRBD1. Germline assignment: CDR1 LNHDA and CDR2 SQIVND (reference sequence). V was clipped by 4 bases and J by 0 bases; unmatched bases: 4. The CDR3 has 16 amino acids. The CDR3 loop reads CASSRSGQATNEKLFF. CDR3 bases: TGTGCCAGTAGTAGGTCGGGACAGGCAACTAATGAAAAACTGTTTTTT. The entire variable domain, with the rest obtained from reference TRBV19 and TRBJ1-4, is as follows: DGGITQSPKYLFRKEGQNVTLSCEQNLNHDAMYWYRQDPGQGLRLIYYSQIVNDFQKGDIAEGYSVSREKKESFPLTVTSAQKNPTAFYLCASSRSGQATNEKLFFGSGTQLSVL.

This clone has a handful of counts. This chain joins TRBV5-6 and TRBJ1-6, with D maybe TRBD1 (6 bases). Germline V lookup: CDR1 SGHDT, CDR2 YYEEEE. The CDR3 loop spans 13 amino acids. Trimming cost V 4 bases and J 11 bases, with 13 bases left between them. This CDR3 reads CASSPQGSAPLHF. CDR3 nucleotide sequence: TGTGCCAGCAGCCCCCAGGGGAGCGCACCCCTCCACTTT.

J is TRBJ2-1 and V is TRBV15; weak D call: TRBD2 (6 bases). V gave up 3 bases and J gave up 5 bases, with 17 bases separating them. This CDR3 is 16 amino acids long. CDR1 is LNHNV and CDR2 is YYDKDF in the germline V gene (reference sequence). The CDR3 DNA reads TGTGCCACCAGCAGGGTAGGGCGGGATTACCACAATGAGCAGTTCTTC. This gives the protein CATSRVGRDYHNEQFF.